The 25 T cell receptor beta chains reported below all come from one sample, sequenced in a study of Graves' ophthalmopathy and Graves' hyperthyroidism. For repertoire sequencing, the TCR beta CDR3 regions were amplified from RNA transcripts. RT-PCR was first run with HTBI primers, then multiplex PCR in a second round. TCRdb redid the calling of the multiplex PCR reads with MiXCR, one entry per CDR3 protein. The table has 170,000 or so distinct CDR3 sequences, approximately 38% seen once. The material sequenced was peripheral blood. These receptors came from a woman aged 40 to 55 with Graves' ophthalmopathy.

This clonotype came up many times. The chain employs TRBV3-1 and TRBJ2-5; tentatively, D is TRBD2 (6 bases). Germline CDR1 reads LGHDT; CDR2 reads YNNKEL (reference sequence). The V end was cut by 0 bases, the J end by 3 bases, with 8 bases between. The CDR3 contains 14 residues. CDR3 protein: CASSQEGGEETQYF. The CDR3 DNA reads TGTGCCAGCAGCCAAGAGGGCGGGGAAGAGACCCAGTACTTC.

V is TRBV6-1 and J is TRBJ1-5, with D perhaps TRBD1 (6 bases). Germline values: CDR1 MNHNS, CDR2 SASEGT. Deletions cut 1 base from V and 0 bases from J, with 13 bases between. The CDR3 covers 17 residues. CDR3 DNA: TGTGCCAGCAGTGAAGGGGGAACAGGGAATAGCAATCAGCCCCAGCATTTT. As protein: CASSEGGTGNSNQPQHF.

This clonotype was recorded many times. The rearrangement joins TRBV3-1 to TRBJ1-1; no firm D call. Germline values: CDR1 LGHDT, CDR2 YNNKEL (reference sequence). The CDR3 length is 11 residues. V lost 5 bases to trimming and J lost 7 bases, with 8 bases between them. The CDR3 DNA sequence: TGTGCCAGCAGCTATCAGCGTGAAGCTTTCTTT. This gives the protein CASSYQREAFF.

The rearrangement links TRBV6-2 or TRBV6-3 to TRBJ1-5; D gene unclear. Germline loops: CDR1 MNHEY, CDR2 SVGEGT. V was trimmed by 6 bases and J by 6 bases, leaving 15 bases between them. CDR3 length equals 14 residues. The CDR3 nucleotides are TGTGCCAGCAGCCTCGACGGCGGTAGTCAGCCCCAGCATTTT. Protein product: CASSLDGGSQPQHF.

This clonotype has at least ten counts. The V gene is TRBV20-1, the J gene TRBJ2-5, with 11 bases lining up with TRBD2. Germline V gives CDR1 DFQATT, CDR2 SNEGSKA (reference sequence). The CDR3 contains 16 residues. With V trimmed by 3 bases and J by 0 bases, 6 bases remained unmatched. This CDR3 is CSARATSGEDQETQYF. Here the CDR3 DNA reads TGCAGTGCTAGGGCGACTAGCGGGGAAGACCAAGAGACCCAGTACTTC.

This clonotype was seen at least ten times. V gene TRBV4-3 combines with J gene TRBJ2-5, with 7 bases identical to TRBD2. V trimming: 0 bases; J trimming: 5 bases; junction bases outside the gene matches: 6. The CDR3 runs 15 residues. The germline CDR1 and CDR2 sequences are LGHNA and YSLEER. The CDR3, as DNA: TGCGCCAGCAGCCAAGACCGGGGAGGGTGGGAGACCCAGTACTTC. Residues: CASSQDRGGWETQYF.

This clonotype was counted at least ten times. The chain joins TRBV6-5 to TRBJ2-2; 9 nucleotides agree with TRBD1. The germline V gene has CDR1 MNHEY and CDR2 SVGAGI. V shed 8 bases, J shed 6 bases, and the junction held 10 bases outside the gene matches. The length of the CDR3 is 15 residues. The DNA for the CDR3 is TGTGCCAGCCAAACAGGGGGCAGTGGTGCCGGGGAGCTGTTTTTT. Translating it yields CASQTGGSGAGELFF.

This clonotype was counted once. The J gene is TRBJ1-6, the V gene TRBV12-3 or TRBV12-4; D may be TRBD1 (6 bases). The ends were cut back, 2 bases at V and 9 bases at J, with 11 bases in the middle. The CDR3 has 14 amino acids. CDR3 sequence: CASSLTRGFSPLHF. The CDR3 DNA reads as TGTGCCAGCAGTTTAACCAGGGGATTTTCACCCCTCCACTTT.

V and J are TRBV12-3 or TRBV12-4 and TRBJ1-1, with 11 bases aligning to TRBD1. The CDR3 has 15 amino acids. V was clipped by 6 bases and J by 5 bases; unmatched bases: 8. The chain's CDR3 is CASSTRDRGFTEAFF. The CDR3 nucleotides are TGTGCCAGCAGCACCCGGGACAGGGGGTTTACTGAAGCTTTCTTT.

This clonotype appeared many times. V is TRBV2 and J is TRBJ2-2; D not resolved. The CDR3 spans 14 residues. The V gene lost 4 bases and the J gene lost 0 bases, with 6 bases spanning the gap. Germline values: CDR1 SNHLY, CDR2 FYNNEI. DNA of the CDR3: TGTGCCAGCAGTGGGGCCGCGAACACCGGGGAGCTGTTTTTT. Translation gives CASSGAANTGELFF.

This clonotype was detected only a few times. J is TRBJ1-5 and V is TRBV12-3 or TRBV12-4; a possible D gene is TRBD1 (6 bases). The CDR3 is made up of 12 amino acids. V lost 6 bases to trimming and J lost 8 bases, with 11 bases between them. The CDR3 sequence is CASSLGGEPQHF. The CDR3 DNA follows: TGTGCCAGCAGCCTAGGGGGGGAGCCCCAGCATTTT.

The chain employs TRBV2 and TRBJ2-7, with D unclear. Between the trimmed V and J ends, which lost 8 bases and 4 bases, there was a span of 12 bases. Per germline, CDR1 SNHLY and CDR2 FYNNEI. The CDR3 runs to 12 residues. CDR3 bases: TGTGCCAGCCTGGACGTCGTTTACGAGCAGTACTTC. Amino acid sequence: CASLDVVYEQYF.

The rearrangement links TRBV6-2 or TRBV6-3 to TRBJ2-7; D is possibly TRBD2 (5 bases). This CDR3 has 13 amino acids. Trimming shortened V by 7 bases and J by 6 bases, and 16 bases separated the two germline ends. The germline V gene encodes CDR1 MNHEY and CDR2 SVGEGT. CDR3 DNA: TGTGCCAGCAACCTTAAGTGGGGAGTCGAGCAGTACTTC. This gives the protein CASNLKWGVEQYF.

Ten or more counts support this clonotype. This sequence joins TRBV12-3 or TRBV12-4 and TRBJ2-5; a possible D gene is TRBD1 (6 bases). Trimming pared 3 bases from V and 2 bases from J, leaving 10 bases between. The CDR3 is made up of 14 amino acids. CDR3 amino acids: CASSLAQGQETQYF. For the CDR3, the DNA is TGTGCCAGCAGTTTGGCGCAGGGGCAAGAGACCCAGTACTTC.

The sample holds many counts of this clonotype. The genes are TRBV9 and TRBJ2-2; the match to TRBD1 covers 9 bases. Germline loops: CDR1 SGDLS, CDR2 YYNGEE. The CDR3 spans 16 residues. V dropped 4 bases and J dropped 2; count of bases not matched to a gene: 6. CDR3 nucleotides: TGTGCCAGCAGCACCCCGGGACAGGGTAACACCGGGGAGCTGTTTTTT. Translated: CASSTPGQGNTGELFF. Full variable domain (rest looked up from reference TRBV9 and TRBJ2-2): DSGVTQTPKHLITATGQRVTLRCSPRSGDLSVYWYQQSLDQGLQFLIQYYNGEERAKGNILERFSAQQFPDLHSELNLSSLELGDSALYFCASSTPGQGNTGELFFGEGSRLTVL.

Ten or more counts support this clonotype. The rearrangement links TRBV19 to TRBJ1-5; D uncertain. The CDR3 is made up of 15 amino acids. Per germline, CDR1 LNHDA and CDR2 SQIVND (reference sequence). The germline V and J ends were trimmed by 3 bases and 3 bases, with 12 bases remaining between them. CDR3 in DNA: TGTGCCAGTAGTATCATAGGGTTGGTCAATCAGCCCCAGCATTTT. Translated, it gives CASSIIGLVNQPQHF. Drawing the rest from reference TRBV19 and TRBJ1-5, the complete variable domain is DGGITQSPKYLFRKEGQNVTLSCEQNLNHDAMYWYRQDPGQGLRLIYYSQIVNDFQKGDIAEGYSVSREKKESFPLTVTSAQKNPTAFYLCASSIIGLVNQPQHFGDGTRLSIL.

This clonotype was counted at least ten times. The chain couples TRBV11-2 to TRBJ1-1; D gene ambiguous. The V gene's germline CDR1 is SGHAT and CDR2 FQNNGV. The CDR3 has 12 amino acids. V lost 1 base and J lost 6, with 6 bases in between. CDR3 amino acids: CASSLVQAEAFF. CDR3 in DNA: TGTGCCAGCAGCTTAGTCCAGGCTGAAGCTTTCTTT.

Many counts were recorded for this clonotype. V usage is TRBV12-3 or TRBV12-4 and J usage is TRBJ2-5, with a weak D call TRBD2 (6 bases). V lost 6 bases, J lost 4 bases, and 21 bases lay in between. The CDR3 sequence is 16 residues long. The CDR3 DNA is TGTGCCAGCAGCCCCCCGGGTAACGGGAGTGGAGAGACCCAGTACTTC. Protein product: CASSPPGNGSGETQYF.

This clonotype has ten or more counts. This chain links TRBV5-1 with TRBJ1-5; no definite D call. Looked up from germline, CDR1 is SGHRS and CDR2 is YFSETQ. V lost 4 bases, J lost 0 bases, and 11 bases lay in between. The CDR3 is 15 residues long. The CDR3 coding sequence is TGCGCCAGCAGCCCCGGCTGGGGTAGCAATCAGCCCCAGCATTTT. Protein product: CASSPGWGSNQPQHF.

This clonotype occurred many times. The chain combines TRBV7-2 with TRBJ2-6; TRBD2 is a possible D gene (6 bases). The CDR3 covers 16 residues. Germline V lookup: CDR1 SGHTA, CDR2 FQGNSA. Trimming took off 4 bases at V and 2 bases at J, with 12 bases between the two ends. CDR3 protein: CASSSPGEAGANVLTF. CDR3 DNA sequence: TGTGCCAGCAGCTCTCCGGGGGAGGCTGGGGCCAACGTCCTGACTTTC.

This clonotype has a count of ten or more. The CDR3, as DNA: TGTGCCAGCAGGTCTCTCACGAACACTGAAGCTTTCTTT. Its protein product is CASRSLTNTEAFF. The chain joins TRBV6-1 to TRBJ1-1, with no clear D. V was clipped by 6 bases and J by 1 base, with 9 bases between them. This CDR3 comprises 13 residues. CDR1 is MNHNS, CDR2 SASEGT, per germline.

This clonotype was seen repeatedly, ten times or more. The chain links TRBV6-1 to TRBJ1-1; D is ambiguous. The CDR3 loop spans 11 amino acids. V was pared by 1 base and J by 7 bases, with 4 bases between. Germline CDR1 MNHNS, CDR2 SASEGT. The CDR3 DNA reads as TGTGCCAGCAGTGAAGAGGGTGAAGCTTTCTTT. Protein: CASSEEGEAFF.

This clonotype has at least ten counts. The chain carries TRBV25-1 and TRBJ1-1; weak D call: TRBD1 (5 bases). The CDR3 has 13 residues. V lost 5 bases to trimming and J lost 2 bases, with 9 bases between them. Looked up from germline, CDR1 is MGHDK and CDR2 is SYGVNS. As DNA, the CDR3 is TGTGCCAGCAGTAAAGGGGTTAACACTGAAGCTTTCTTT. It is translated as CASSKGVNTEAFF.

In this sample, this clonotype turned up once. The V gene is TRBV6-1, the J gene TRBJ1-2; 7 bases match TRBD1. Per the germline V gene, CDR1 is MNHNS and CDR2 is SASEGT. The ends lost 3 bases at V and 8 bases at J; junction bases unmatched: 9. The CDR3 contains 14 residues. CDR3 coding DNA: TGTGCCAGCAGTGAGTCACAGGGGCCTTACGGCTACACCTTC. Amino acid sequence: CASSESQGPYGYTF.

Ten or more counts support this clonotype. The chain employs TRBV5-1 and TRBJ2-2, with a weak D call TRBD2 (6 bases). V shed 0 bases and J shed 2 bases, with 14 bases lying between them. The CDR3 runs 17 residues. Germline V gene sequence: CDR1 SGHRS, CDR2 YFSETQ. The CDR3 nucleotides read TGCGCCAGCAGCTTGGACGCGGGACGGACCAACACCGGGGAGCTGTTTTTT. This codes for CASSLDAGRTNTGELFF. Full variable domain (missing parts from reference TRBV5-1 and TRBJ2-2): KAGVTQTPRYLIKTRGQQVTLSCSPISGHRSVSWYQQTPGQGLQFLFEYFSETQRNKGNFPGRFSGRQFSNSRSEMNVSTLELGDSALYLCASSLDAGRTNTGELFFGEGSRLTVL.